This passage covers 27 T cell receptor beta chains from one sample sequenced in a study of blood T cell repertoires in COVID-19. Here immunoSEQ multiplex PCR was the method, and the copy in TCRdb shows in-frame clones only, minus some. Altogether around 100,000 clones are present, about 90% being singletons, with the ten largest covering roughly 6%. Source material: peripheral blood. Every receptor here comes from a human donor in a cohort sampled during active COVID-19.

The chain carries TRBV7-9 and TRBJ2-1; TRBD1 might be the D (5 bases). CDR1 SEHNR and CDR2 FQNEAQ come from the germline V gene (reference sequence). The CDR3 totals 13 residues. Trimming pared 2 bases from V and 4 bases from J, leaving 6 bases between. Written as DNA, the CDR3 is TGTGCCAGCAGCTTACAGGGTTACAATGAGCAGTTCTTC. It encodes CASSLQGYNEQFF.

The CDR3 loop is CASSSQGQGAVTNEKLFF. CDR3 in DNA: TGTGCCAGCAGTTCCCAAGGACAGGGGGCCGTAACTAATGAAAAACTGTTTTTT. The chain joins TRBV7-9 to TRBJ1-4; 11 bases match TRBD1. The J segment lost 1 base and the V segment lost 6 bases, leaving 10 bases of the junction unmatched. Germline V CDR1 and CDR2: SEHNR, FQNEAQ (reference sequence). The CDR3 runs 18 residues.

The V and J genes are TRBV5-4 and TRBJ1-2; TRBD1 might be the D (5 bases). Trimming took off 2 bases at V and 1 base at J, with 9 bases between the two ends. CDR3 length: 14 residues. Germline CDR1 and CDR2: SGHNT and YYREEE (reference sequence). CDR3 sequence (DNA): TGTGCCAGCAGCTTTCCCAGGGATAACTATGGCTACACCTTC. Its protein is CASSFPRDNYGYTF.

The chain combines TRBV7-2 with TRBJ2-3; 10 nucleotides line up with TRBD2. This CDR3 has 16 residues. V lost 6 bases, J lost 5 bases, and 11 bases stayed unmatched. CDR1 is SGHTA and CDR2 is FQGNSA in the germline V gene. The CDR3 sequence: CASSSNGAGGRDTQYF. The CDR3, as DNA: TGTGCCAGCAGTTCTAATGGAGCGGGGGGGCGAGATACGCAGTATTTT. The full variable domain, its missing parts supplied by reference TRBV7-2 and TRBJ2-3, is GAGVSQSPSNKVTEKGKDVELRCDPISGHTALYWYRQSLGQGLEFLIYFQGNSAPDKSGLPSDRFSAERTGGSVSTLTIQRTQQEDSAVYLCASSSNGAGGRDTQYFGPGTRLTVL.

CDR3 sequence (DNA): TGTGCCAGCAGCTTATGGCCTGATGGCTACACCTTC. Translated, it gives CASSLWPDGYTF. The chain employs TRBV7-9 and TRBJ1-2, with no clear D. This CDR3 has 12 amino acids. Trimming removed 2 bases from V and 6 bases from J, with 7 bases in between. Germline V gene sequence: CDR1 SEHNR, CDR2 FQNEAQ (reference sequence).

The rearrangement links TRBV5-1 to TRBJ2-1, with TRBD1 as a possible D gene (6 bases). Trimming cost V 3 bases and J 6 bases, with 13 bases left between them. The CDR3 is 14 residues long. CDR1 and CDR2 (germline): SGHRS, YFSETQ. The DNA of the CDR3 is TGCGCCAGCAGCTCCAAGGACAGCGTCAATGAGCAGTTCTTC. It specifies CASSSKDSVNEQFF.

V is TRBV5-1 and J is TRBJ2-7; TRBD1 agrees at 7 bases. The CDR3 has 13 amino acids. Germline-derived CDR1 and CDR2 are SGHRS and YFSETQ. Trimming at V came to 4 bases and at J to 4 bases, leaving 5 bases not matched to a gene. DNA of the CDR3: TGCGCCAGCAGCCCCGGGACAGTTTACGAGCAGTACTTC. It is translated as CASSPGTVYEQYF.

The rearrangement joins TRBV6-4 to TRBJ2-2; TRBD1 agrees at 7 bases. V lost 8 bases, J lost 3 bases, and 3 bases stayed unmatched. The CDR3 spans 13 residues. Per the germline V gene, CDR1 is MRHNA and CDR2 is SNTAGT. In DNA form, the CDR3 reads TGTGCCAGCGGGGACAGTGACACCGGGGAGCTGTTTTTT. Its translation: CASGDSDTGELFF.

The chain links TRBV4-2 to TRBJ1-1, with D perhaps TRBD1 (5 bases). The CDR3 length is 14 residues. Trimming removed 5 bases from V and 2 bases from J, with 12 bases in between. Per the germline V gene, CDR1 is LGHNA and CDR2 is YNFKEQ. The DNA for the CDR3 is TGTGCCAGCAGCTATGAGGACACTAACACTGAAGCTTTCTTT. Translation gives CASSYEDTNTEAFF.

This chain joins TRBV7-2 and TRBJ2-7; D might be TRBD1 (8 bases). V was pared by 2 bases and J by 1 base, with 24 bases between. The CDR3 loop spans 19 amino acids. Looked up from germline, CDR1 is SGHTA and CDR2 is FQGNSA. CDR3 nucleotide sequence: TGTGCCAGCAGCTTATCAACTACTCGACAGGGGAGGGAGTCCTACGAGCAGTACTTC. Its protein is CASSLSTTRQGRESYEQYF.

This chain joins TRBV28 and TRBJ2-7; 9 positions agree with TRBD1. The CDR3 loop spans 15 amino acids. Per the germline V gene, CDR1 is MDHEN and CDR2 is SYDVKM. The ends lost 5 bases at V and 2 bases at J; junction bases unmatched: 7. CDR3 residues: CASSLRDRAPYEQYF. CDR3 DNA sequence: TGTGCCAGCAGTCTCCGGGACAGGGCCCCCTACGAGCAGTACTTC.

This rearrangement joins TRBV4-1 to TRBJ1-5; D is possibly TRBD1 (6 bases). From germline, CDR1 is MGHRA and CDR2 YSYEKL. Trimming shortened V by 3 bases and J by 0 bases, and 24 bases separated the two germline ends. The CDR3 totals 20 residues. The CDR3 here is CASSHVGKDPGHHSNQPQHF. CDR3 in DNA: TGCGCCAGCAGCCATGTCGGCAAAGATCCGGGACACCATAGCAATCAGCCCCAGCATTTT.

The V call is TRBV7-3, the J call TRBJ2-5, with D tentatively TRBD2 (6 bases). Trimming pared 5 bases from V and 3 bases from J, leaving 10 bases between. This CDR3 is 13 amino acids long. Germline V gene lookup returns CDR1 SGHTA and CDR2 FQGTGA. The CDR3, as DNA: TGTGCCAGCAGCGCGACTAGGGAAGAGACCCAGTACTTC. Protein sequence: CASSATREETQYF.

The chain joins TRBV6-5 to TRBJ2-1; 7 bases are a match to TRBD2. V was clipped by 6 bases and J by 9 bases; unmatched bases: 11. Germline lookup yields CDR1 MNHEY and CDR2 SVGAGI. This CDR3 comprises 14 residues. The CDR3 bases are TGTGCCAGCAGAACCCTCAGGGAGGGCCTTGAGCAGTTCTTC. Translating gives CASRTLREGLEQFF.

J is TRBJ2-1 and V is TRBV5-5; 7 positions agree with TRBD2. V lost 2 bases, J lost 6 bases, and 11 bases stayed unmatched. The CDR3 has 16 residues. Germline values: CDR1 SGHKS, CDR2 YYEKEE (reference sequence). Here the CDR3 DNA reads TGTGCCAGCAGCTTTGTTCTGGAGGGCGGGGGCAATGAGCAGTTCTTC. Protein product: CASSFVLEGGGNEQFF.

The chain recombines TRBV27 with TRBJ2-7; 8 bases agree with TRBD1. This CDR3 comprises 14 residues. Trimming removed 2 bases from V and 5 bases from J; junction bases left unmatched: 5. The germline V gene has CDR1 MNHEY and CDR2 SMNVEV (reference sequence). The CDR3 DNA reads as TGTGCCAGCAGTTTACTGGCCAGGGGGCACGAGCAGTACTTC. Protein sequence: CASSLLARGHEQYF.

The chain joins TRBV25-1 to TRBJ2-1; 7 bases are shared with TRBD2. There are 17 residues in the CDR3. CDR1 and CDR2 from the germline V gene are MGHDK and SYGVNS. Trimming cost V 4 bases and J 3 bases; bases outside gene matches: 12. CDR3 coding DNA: TGTGCCAGCAGTGCCACACGACTAGCCAGTTTCTACAATGAGCAGTTCTTC. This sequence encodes CASSATRLASFYNEQFF.

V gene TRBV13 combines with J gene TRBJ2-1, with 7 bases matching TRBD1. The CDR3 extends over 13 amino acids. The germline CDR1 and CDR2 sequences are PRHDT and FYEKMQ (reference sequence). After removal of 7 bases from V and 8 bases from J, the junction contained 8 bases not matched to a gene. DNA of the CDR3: TGTGCCAGCACCGCCGACAGGGAAGATGAGCAGTTCTTC. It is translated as CASTADREDEQFF.

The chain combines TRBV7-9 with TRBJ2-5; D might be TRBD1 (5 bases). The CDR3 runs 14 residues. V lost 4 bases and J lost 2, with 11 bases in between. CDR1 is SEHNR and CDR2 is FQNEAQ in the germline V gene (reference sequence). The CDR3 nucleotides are TGTGCCAGCAGCTCAACAGGTTCTCAAGAGACCCAGTACTTC. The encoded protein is CASSSTGSQETQYF.

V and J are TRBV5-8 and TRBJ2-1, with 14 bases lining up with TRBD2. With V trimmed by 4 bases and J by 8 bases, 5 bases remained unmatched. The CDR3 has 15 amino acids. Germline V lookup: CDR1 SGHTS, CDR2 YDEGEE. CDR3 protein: CASSPGLAGVHEQFF. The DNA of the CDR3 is TGTGCCAGCAGCCCGGGACTAGCGGGAGTCCATGAGCAGTTCTTC.

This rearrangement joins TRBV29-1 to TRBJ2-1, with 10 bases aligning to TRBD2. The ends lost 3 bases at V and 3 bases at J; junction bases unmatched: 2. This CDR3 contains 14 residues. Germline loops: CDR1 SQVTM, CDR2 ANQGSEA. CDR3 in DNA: TGCAGCGTTGACCCTAGCGGGAGCTACAATGAGCAGTTCTTC. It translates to CSVDPSGSYNEQFF.

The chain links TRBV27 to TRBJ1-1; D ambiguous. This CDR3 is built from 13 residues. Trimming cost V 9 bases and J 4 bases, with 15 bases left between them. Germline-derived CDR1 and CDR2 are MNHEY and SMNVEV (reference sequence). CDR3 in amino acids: CASKSSWLTEAFF. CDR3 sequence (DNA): TGTGCCAGTAAGTCATCCTGGCTCACTGAAGCTTTCTTT.

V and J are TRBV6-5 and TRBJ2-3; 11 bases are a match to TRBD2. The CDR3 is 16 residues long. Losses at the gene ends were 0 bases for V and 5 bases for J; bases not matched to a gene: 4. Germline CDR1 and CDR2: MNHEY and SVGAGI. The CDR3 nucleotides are TGTGCCAGCAGTTACTCTAGCGGGGGGGCCTTAGATACGCAGTATTTT. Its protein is CASSYSSGGALDTQYF.

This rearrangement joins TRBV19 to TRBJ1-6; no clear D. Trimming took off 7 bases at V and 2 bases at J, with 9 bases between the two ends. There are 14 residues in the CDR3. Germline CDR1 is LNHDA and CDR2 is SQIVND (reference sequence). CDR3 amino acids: CASTTGTYNSPLHF. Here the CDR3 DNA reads TGTGCCAGTACCACCGGGACCTATAATTCACCCCTCCACTTT.

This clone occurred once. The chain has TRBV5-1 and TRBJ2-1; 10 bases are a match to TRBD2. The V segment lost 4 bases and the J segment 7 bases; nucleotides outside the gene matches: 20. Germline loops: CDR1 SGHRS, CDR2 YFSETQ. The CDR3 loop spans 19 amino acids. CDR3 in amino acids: CASSQPRLAGFKERNEQFF. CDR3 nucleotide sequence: TGCGCCAGCAGCCAACCCAGACTAGCGGGTTTCAAAGAGAGAAATGAGCAGTTCTTC.

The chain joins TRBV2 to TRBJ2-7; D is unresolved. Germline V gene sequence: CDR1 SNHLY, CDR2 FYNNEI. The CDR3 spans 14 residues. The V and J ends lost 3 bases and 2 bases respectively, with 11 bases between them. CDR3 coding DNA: TGTGCCAGCAGTGAGGATATGAGCGCCTACGAGCAGTACTTC. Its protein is CASSEDMSAYEQYF. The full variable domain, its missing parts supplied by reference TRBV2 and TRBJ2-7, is EPEVTQTPSHQVTQMGQEVILRCVPISNHLYFYWYRQILGQKVEFLVSFYNNEISEKSEIFDDQFSVERPDGSNFTLKIRSTKLEDSAMYFCASSEDMSAYEQYFGPGTRLTVT.

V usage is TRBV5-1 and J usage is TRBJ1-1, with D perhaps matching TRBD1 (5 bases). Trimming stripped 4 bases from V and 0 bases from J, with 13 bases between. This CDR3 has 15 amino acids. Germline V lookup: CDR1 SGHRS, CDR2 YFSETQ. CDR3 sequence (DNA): TGCGCCAGCAGCCCGGGAGGGGTTATGAACACTGAAGCTTTCTTT. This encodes CASSPGGVMNTEAFF.